Listed below are T cell receptor beta chains from one sample, sequenced in a study of graft-versus-host responses after intestinal transplantation. Their cognate antigens are unknown. Some clones are missing from TCRdb's copy, which holds only in-frame ones; the method was immunoSEQ multiplex PCR. Among about 120,000 clones listed, 85% to 95% were seen once. Sequences were derived from unstimulated CD4+ T cells sorted from spleen or lymph node cells, sampled before transplant. Source of these receptors: a human donor who was the organ donor for an intestinal transplant. CDR3s include the opening cysteine and the closing phenylalanine or tryptophan. The D gene is left open where the match is weak. Not all rows give a size; the values are once, few, many and, for expanded clones, a class.

J gene,D gene,V gene,clone size,CDR3 protein,CDR3 DNA
TRBJ2-5,TRBD1,TRBV25-1,once,CASSGPWTGGQETQYF,TGTGCCAGCAGTGGGCCTTGGACAGGGGGCCAAGAGACCCAGTACTTC
TRBJ2-5,TRBD1,TRBV18,.,CASSPPGTGQETQYF,TGTGCCAGCTCACCACCGGGGACAGGGCAAGAGACCCAGTACTTC
TRBJ2-2,.,TRBV10-3,.,CAISAGTGELFF,TGTGCCATCAGTGCTGGAACCGGGGAGCTGTTTTTT
TRBJ2-5,.,TRBV5-1,.,CASSLDSTTLQETQYF,TGCGCCAGCAGCTTGGACTCGACTACGCTCCAAGAGACCCAGTACTTC
TRBJ2-3,.,TRBV5-6,.,CASSFIRTSTDTQYF,TGTGCCAGCAGCTTTATAAGGACTAGCACAGATACGCAGTATTTT
TRBJ2-5,.,TRBV7-8,.,CASSLAIRQLARSQETQYF,TGTGCCAGCAGCTTAGCGATTCGTCAGTTAGCTAGGTCCCAAGAGACCCAGTACTTC
TRBJ2-5,.,TRBV4-2,.,CASSRGSLAGETQYF,TGTGCCAGCAGCCGGGGGTCACTAGCAGGAGAGACCCAGTACTTC
TRBJ2-7,.,TRBV6-5,.,CASSSTRGTHLYEQYF,TGTGCCAGCAGTTCCACGAGAGGGACTCATCTCTACGAGCAGTACTTC
TRBJ2-3,.,TRBV19,.,CASSIEAGLADTQYF,TGTGCCAGTAGTATAGAGGCGGGGTTAGCAGATACGCAGTATTTT
TRBJ1-4,.,TRBV5-1,.,CASSLGANEKLFF,TGCGCCAGCAGCTTGGGGGCTAATGAAAAACTGTTTTTT
TRBJ1-2,TRBD1,TRBV7-9,.,CASSSSRGLNYGYTF,TGTGCCAGCAGCTCCAGCAGGGGGCTAAACTATGGCTACACCTTC
TRBJ1-1,.,TRBV30,.,CAWSVGQGTEAFF,TGTGCCTGGAGTGTAGGGCAGGGAACTGAAGCTTTCTTT
TRBJ2-1,TRBD2,TRBV9,.,CASSVATGTSGFYNEQFF,TGTGCCAGCAGCGTAGCTACCGGGACTAGCGGTTTCTACAATGAGCAGTTCTTC
TRBJ2-7,.,TRBV10-1,.,CASSEILGTPLYF,TGCGCCAGCAGTGAGATTTTGGGGACACCTCTGTACTTC
TRBJ2-7,.,TRBV25-1,.,CASRDSSYEQYF,TGTGCCAGCAGGGACAGTTCCTACGAGCAGTACTTC
TRBJ1-2,.,TRBV2,.,CASTRDGYGYTF,TGTGCCAGCACCAGGGACGGCTATGGCTACACCTTC
TRBJ2-2,.,TRBV19,.,CASSYDRSVGELFF,TGTGCCAGTAGCTACGACAGGAGTGTCGGGGAGCTGTTTTTT
TRBJ1-2,.,TRBV11-3,.,CASSLRANYGYTF,TGTGCCAGCAGCTTAAGGGCTAACTATGGCTACACCTTC
TRBJ1-5,.,TRBV6-1,.,CASTDGPYQPQHF,TGTGCCAGCACAGACGGACCATATCAGCCCCAGCATTTT
TRBJ2-7,TRBD2,TRBV19,.,CASSVTSGFSYEQYF,TGTGCCAGTAGTGTCACTAGCGGGTTCTCCTACGAGCAGTACTTC
TRBJ2-7,TRBD2,TRBV2,.,CASSDGLAGVFEQYF,TGTGCCAGCAGTGATGGACTAGCGGGAGTATTCGAGCAGTACTTC
TRBJ2-1,TRBD2,TRBV28,.,CASSNIAGGKYNEQFF,TGTGCCAGCAGCAATATAGCGGGAGGGAAGTACAATGAGCAGTTCTTC
TRBJ2-7,.,TRBV6-5,.,CASSRTLGGEQYF,TGTGCCAGCAGTAGGACATTGGGAGGCGAGCAGTACTTC
TRBJ1-1,TRBD1,TRBV28,.,CASSLPDRAGTEAFF,TGTGCCAGCAGTTTGCCGGACAGGGCGGGCACTGAAGCTTTCTTT
TRBJ1-1,TRBD1,TRBV6-1,once,CASRRDRGHTEAFF,TGTGCCAGCAGAAGGGACAGGGGGCACACTGAAGCTTTCTTT
TRBJ2-1,.,TRBV20-1,.,CSASVSEQFF,TGCAGTGCTAGTGTCAGTGAGCAGTTCTTC
TRBJ1-1,.,TRBV5-1,.,CASSLAQGGNTEAFF,TGCGCCAGCAGCTTGGCCCAGGGCGGCAACACTGAAGCTTTCTTT
TRBJ1-1,.,TRBV19,.,CASFQDRYSMNTEAFF,TGTGCCAGTTTCCAAGACAGGTATAGTATGAACACTGAAGCTTTCTTT
TRBJ2-3,TRBD2,TRBV28,.,CASSLAGLDTQYF,TGTGCCAGTTCATTAGCGGGCTTGGATACGCAGTATTTT
TRBJ2-1,.,TRBV6-6,few,CASTDRDTWNEQFF,TGTGCCAGCACCGATAGGGACACCTGGAATGAGCAGTTCTTC
TRBJ2-5,TRBD1,TRBV9,.,CASRKSRGLQETQYF,TGTGCCAGCAGGAAGTCCAGGGGGCTACAAGAGACCCAGTACTTC
TRBJ2-5,TRBD2,TRBV28,.,CASSPTLAGPSTQYF,TGTGCCAGCAGTCCAACGCTAGCGGGTCCTTCGACCCAGTACTTC
TRBJ2-3,TRBD1,TRBV9,.,CASSPTDRGRDTQYF,TGTGCCAGCAGCCCGACCGACAGGGGGAGGGATACGCAGTATTTT
TRBJ1-5,.,TRBV19,.,CASSISQGDSNQPQHF,TGTGCCAGTAGTATATCACAGGGCGATAGCAATCAGCCCCAGCATTTT